The 20 T cell receptor beta chains listed next were all sequenced from one sample in a study of cytomegalovirus exposure and HLA in healthy donors. Researchers ran the PCR with 60 Vbeta and 13 Jbeta primers. TCRdb's table, derived via immunoSEQ multiplex PCR, lists solely in-frame clones and lacks some. The sample shows roughly 60,000 clones, roughly 80% of them seen only once. Sequenced input: PBMCs. The receptor set was obtained from a woman in her thirties or forties in good health and CMV-seropositive.

V usage is TRBV14 and J usage is TRBJ2-2; D uncertain. The CDR3 covers 13 residues. The V end was cut by 8 bases, the J end by 6 bases, with 13 bases between. Germline V gene sequence: CDR1 SGHDN, CDR2 FVKESK. The DNA for the CDR3 is TGTGCCAGCCCACGGCAGGATCCCGGGGAGCTGTTTTTT. This gives the protein CASPRQDPGELFF. Supplemented by reference TRBV14 and TRBJ2-2, the full variable domain reads EAGVTQFPSHSVIEKGQTVTLRCDPISGHDNLYWYRRVMGKEIKFLLHFVKESKQDESGMPNNRFLAERTGGTYSTLKVQPAELEDSGVYFCASPRQDPGELFFGEGSRLTVL.

The gene calls are TRBV6-5 and TRBJ2-1; 7 bases align to TRBD1. The junction had 2 bases not matched to a gene; V was cut back by 6 bases and J by 0 bases. CDR3 length equals 14 residues. Germline V lookup: CDR1 MNHEY, CDR2 SVGAGI. The CDR3 DNA sequence: TGTGCCAGCAGGGGACAGAGCTCCTACAATGAGCAGTTCTTC. As protein: CASRGQSSYNEQFF.

The rearrangement joins TRBV6-5 to TRBJ2-7; 10 nucleotides agree with TRBD1. CDR1 is MNHEY, CDR2 SVGAGI, per germline. This CDR3 comprises 13 residues. V lost 6 bases to trimming and J lost 7 bases; unmatched junction nucleotides: 6. The CDR3 loop reads CASRGQGMREQYF. CDR3 coding DNA: TGTGCCAGCAGGGGACAGGGGATGCGGGAGCAGTACTTC.

This chain uses TRBV7-8 with TRBJ2-5, with 9 bases that match TRBD2. The trim removed 5 bases at V and 3 bases at J, leaving 4 bases unmatched. Germline CDR1 and CDR2: SGHVS and FQNEAQ. This CDR3 spans 14 amino acids. The CDR3 sequence is CASSHRLAEETQYF. CDR3 bases: TGTGCCAGCAGCCACCGACTAGCGGAAGAGACCCAGTACTTC.

This chain joins TRBV7-2 and TRBJ2-5, with 9 bases fitting TRBD2. From germline, CDR1 is SGHTA and CDR2 FQGNSA. This CDR3 has 14 amino acids. Unmatched junction bases numbered 4, after V lost 1 base and J lost 7 bases. CDR3 loop: CASSLGAGGGTQYF. Here the CDR3 DNA reads TGTGCCAGCAGCTTAGGAGCGGGGGGAGGGACCCAGTACTTC.

This sequence joins TRBV11-2 and TRBJ2-5; 10 bases agree with TRBD2. The CDR3 has 16 residues. V was pared by 1 base and J by 2 bases, with 4 bases of the junction left unmatched. Germline lookup yields CDR1 SGHAT and CDR2 FQNNGV. In nucleotides, the CDR3 is TGTGCCAGCAGCTTAGCGGCTAGCGGGGGTCAAGAGACCCAGTACTTC. Translation: CASSLAASGGQETQYF. The full variable domain, in which reference TRBV11-2 and TRBJ2-5 provide the parts outside the CDR3, is EAGVAQSPRYKIIEKRQSVAFWCNPISGHATLYWYQQILGQGPKLLIQFQNNGVVDDSQLPKDRFSAERLKGVDSTLKIQPAKLEDSAVYLCASSLAASGGQETQYFGPGTRLLVL.

The chain employs TRBV19 and TRBJ2-2; D gene uncertain. Trimming stripped 6 bases from V and 2 bases from J, with 7 bases between. Per germline, CDR1 LNHDA and CDR2 SQIVND (reference sequence). The CDR3 spans 13 residues. CDR3 amino acids: CASRTTNTGELFF. The DNA of the CDR3 is TGTGCCAGTAGGACGACTAACACCGGGGAGCTGTTTTTT.

The rearrangement links TRBV30 to TRBJ1-1; a weak D match, TRBD1 (6 bases). CDR1 is GTSNPN and CDR2 is SVGIG in the germline V gene (reference sequence). The CDR3 contains 13 residues. V lost 5 bases, J lost 4 bases, and 14 bases lay in between. CDR3 in DNA: TGTGCCTGGGGGAGGGGGGGGTTCACTGAAGCTTTCTTT. Translation gives CAWGRGGFTEAFF. The whole variable domain, remainder taken from reference TRBV30 and TRBJ1-1, is SQTIHQWPATLVQPVGSPLSLECTVEGTSNPNLYWYRQAAGRGLQLLFYSVGIGQISSEVPQNLSASRPQDRQFILSSKKLLLSDSGFYLCAWGRGGFTEAFFGQGTRLTVV.

V usage is TRBV14 and J usage is TRBJ2-5; 9 bases map to TRBD1. Unmatched junction bases numbered 11, after V lost 3 bases and J lost 0 bases. The CDR3 is 18 amino acids. Germline V lookup: CDR1 SGHDN, CDR2 FVKESK. CDR3 region: CASSQHLNTGGHQETQYF. The CDR3 nucleotides are TGTGCCAGCAGCCAGCACCTAAACACAGGGGGCCACCAAGAGACCCAGTACTTC.

The chain links TRBV12-2 to TRBJ2-1; the D call of TRBD2 is as the table states it, not checked on the DNA. TRBV12-2 is a recognized pseudogene. CDR3 length: 17 residues. The CDR3 region is CASRLADQRGGYNEQFF. Here the CDR3 DNA reads TGTGCAAGTCGCTTAGCGGACCAGCGGGGGGGCTACAATGAGCAGTTCTTC.

The chain has TRBV23-1 and TRBJ1-2; D perhaps matches TRBD1 (5 bases). TRBV23-1 is treated as an ORF (open reading frame) with a function not yet certain. V was shortened by 8 bases and J by 0 bases, with 19 bases between the two germline ends. The CDR3 loop spans 16 amino acids. CDR3 amino acids: CASVGYRITANYGYTF. CDR3 nucleotides: TGCGCCAGCGTCGGGTACAGGATCACCGCTAACTATGGCTACACCTTC.

V is TRBV5-1 and J is TRBJ2-3, with 7 bases fitting TRBD2. Germline CDR1 and CDR2: SGHRS and YFSETQ. The CDR3 contains 15 residues. V was clipped by 5 bases and J by 1 base; unmatched bases: 7. The CDR3 coding sequence is TGCGCCAGCAGGGAGGGTCGGGGGGGCACAGATACGCAGTATTTT. This sequence encodes CASREGRGGTDTQYF.

The gene calls are TRBV9 and TRBJ2-7; 10 bases are shared with TRBD2. V shed 5 bases and J 4 bases; nucleotides not matched to a gene: 3. The germline gives CDR1 SGDLS, CDR2 YYNGEE. CDR3 length: 13 residues. CDR3: CASSPSGGYEQYF. CDR3 DNA sequence: TGTGCCAGCAGTCCTAGCGGGGGTTACGAGCAGTACTTC.

The gene calls are TRBV5-5 and TRBJ2-7, with D possibly TRBD2 on 6 matching bases. Between the trimmed V and J ends, which lost 0 bases and 3 bases, there was a span of 13 bases. The CDR3 extends over 15 amino acids. Germline-derived CDR1 and CDR2 are SGHKS and YYEKEE (reference sequence). This chain's CDR3 is CASSLESRGLYEQYF. The CDR3 nucleotides read TGTGCCAGCAGCTTGGAATCGCGGGGTCTCTACGAGCAGTACTTC.

The rearrangement links TRBV27 to TRBJ1-3, with TRBD1 matching 9 bases. In germline, CDR1 is MNHEY, CDR2 SMNVEV (reference sequence). This CDR3 comprises 16 residues. J lost 4 bases, V lost 5 bases, and 9 bases had no gene match. CDR3 sequence reads: CASSPLGQGWGNTIYF. The CDR3 DNA follows: TGTGCCAGCAGTCCATTGGGACAGGGCTGGGGAAACACCATATATTTT.

This clone was detected only a few times. The chain links TRBV30 to TRBJ2-2; the match to TRBD2 covers 7 bases. With 1 base clipped from V and 6 bases from J, the junction kept 5 bases outside the gene matches. CDR1 is GTSNPN and CDR2 is SVGIG in the germline V gene (reference sequence). The CDR3 consists of 14 residues. CDR3 in DNA: TGTGCCTGGAGTGGGACTAGTGTCCCCGGGGAGCTGTTTTTT. Residues: CAWSGTSVPGELFF. The whole variable domain, remainder taken from reference TRBV30 and TRBJ2-2, is SQTIHQWPATLVQPVGSPLSLECTVEGTSNPNLYWYRQAAGRGLQLLFYSVGIGQISSEVPQNLSASRPQDRQFILSSKKLLLSDSGFYLCAWSGTSVPGELFFGEGSRLTVL.

The gene calls are TRBV19 and TRBJ1-1, with D hard to call. The CDR3 covers 13 residues. The V gene's germline CDR1 is LNHDA and CDR2 SQIVND (reference sequence). V was pared by 5 bases and J by 0 bases, with 7 bases between. The CDR3 loop reads CASSLRLNTEAFF. In DNA form, the CDR3 reads TGTGCCAGTAGTCTGAGATTGAACACTGAAGCTTTCTTT. The variable domain in full, with the rest retrieved from reference TRBV19 and TRBJ1-1, is DGGITQSPKYLFRKEGQNVTLSCEQNLNHDAMYWYRQDPGQGLRLIYYSQIVNDFQKGDIAEGYSVSREKKESFPLTVTSAQKNPTAFYLCASSLRLNTEAFFGQGTRLTVV.

This chain uses TRBV4-1 with TRBJ1-5; weak D call: TRBD1 (6 bases). Trimming stripped 5 bases from V and 0 bases from J, with 11 bases between. CDR3 length: 15 residues. CDR1 and CDR2 (germline): MGHRA, YSYEKL. The chain's CDR3 is CASSIRGLSNQPQHF. The DNA of the CDR3 is TGCGCCAGCAGCATCAGGGGTCTTAGCAATCAGCCCCAGCATTTT.

This clone appeared once. The gene calls are TRBV2 and TRBJ1-2; possible D gene TRBD1, 5 bases. Per the germline V gene, CDR1 is SNHLY and CDR2 is FYNNEI. V shed 4 bases and J shed 2 bases, with 14 bases lying between them. There are 15 residues in the CDR3. CDR3 amino acids: CASSVGRGHNYGYTF. CDR3 nucleotides: TGTGCCAGCAGTGTCGGACGTGGACACAACTATGGCTACACCTTC.

The CDR3 spells CASSGGTGLSDTQYF. CDR3 DNA: TGTGCCAGCAGTGGAGGGACAGGGCTTTCAGATACGCAGTATTTT. The chain uses TRBV2 and TRBJ2-3, with 9 bases lining up with TRBD1. The CDR3 contains 15 residues. V gave up 4 bases and J gave up 4 bases; unmatched junction bases: 6. CDR1 is SNHLY and CDR2 is FYNNEI in the germline V gene.